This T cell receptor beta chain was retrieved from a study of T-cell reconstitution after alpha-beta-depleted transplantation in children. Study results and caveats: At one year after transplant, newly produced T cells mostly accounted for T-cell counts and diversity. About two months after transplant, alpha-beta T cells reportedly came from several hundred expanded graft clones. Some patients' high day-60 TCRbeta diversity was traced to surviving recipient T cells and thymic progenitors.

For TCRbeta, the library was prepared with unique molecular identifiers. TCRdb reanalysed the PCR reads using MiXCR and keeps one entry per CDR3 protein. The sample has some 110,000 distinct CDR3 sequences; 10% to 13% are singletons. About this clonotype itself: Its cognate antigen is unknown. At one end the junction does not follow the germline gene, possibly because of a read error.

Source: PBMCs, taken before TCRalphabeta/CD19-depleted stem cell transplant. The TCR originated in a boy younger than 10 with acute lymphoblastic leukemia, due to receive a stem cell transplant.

The CDR3 spells CASSFGPLGETQYF. In DNA, the CDR3 is TGTGCTAGCAGCTTTGGCCCCCTGGGGGAGACCCAGTACTTC. The chain uses TRBV7-7 and TRBJ2-5; no firm D call. Germline CDR1 reads SSHAT; CDR2 reads FNYEAQ (reference sequence). The CDR3 totals 14 residues. The entire variable domain, with the rest obtained from reference TRBV7-7 and TRBJ2-5, is as follows: GAGVSQSPRYKVTKRGQDVTLRCDPISSHATLYWYQQALGQGPEFLTYFNYEAQPDKSGLPSDRFSAERPEGSISTLTIQRTEQRDSAMYRCASSFGPLGETQYFGPGTRLLVL.